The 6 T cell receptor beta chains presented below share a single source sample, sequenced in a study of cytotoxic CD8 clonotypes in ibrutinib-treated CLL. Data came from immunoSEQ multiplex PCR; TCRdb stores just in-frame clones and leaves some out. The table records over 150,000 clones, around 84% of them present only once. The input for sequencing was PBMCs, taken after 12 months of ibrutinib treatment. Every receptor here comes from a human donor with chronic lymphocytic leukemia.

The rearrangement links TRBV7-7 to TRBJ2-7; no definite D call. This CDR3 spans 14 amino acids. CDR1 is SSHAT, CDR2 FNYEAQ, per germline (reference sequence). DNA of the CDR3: TGTGCTAGCCGCCCTCGACTCTACTCCTACGAGCAGTACTTC. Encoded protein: CASRPRLYSYEQYF.

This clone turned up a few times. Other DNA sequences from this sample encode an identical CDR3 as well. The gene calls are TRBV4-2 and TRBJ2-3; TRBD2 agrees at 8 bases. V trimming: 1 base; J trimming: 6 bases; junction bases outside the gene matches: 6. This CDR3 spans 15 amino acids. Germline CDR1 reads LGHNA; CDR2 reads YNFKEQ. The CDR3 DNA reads TGTGCCAGCAGCCAAGGAGCCGGGGGGGCCGATACGCAGTATTTT. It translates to CASSQGAGGADTQYF.

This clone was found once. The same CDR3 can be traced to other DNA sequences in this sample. CDR3 nucleotide sequence: TGCGCCAGCAGCTCTACTAGCGGAGGGGATACGCAGTATTTT. It encodes CASSSTSGGDTQYF. The rearrangement joins TRBV5-1 to TRBJ2-3; 8 nucleotides align to TRBD2. The CDR3 loop spans 14 amino acids. CDR1 and CDR2 (germline): SGHRS, YFSETQ. The junction had 6 bases not matched to a gene; V was cut back by 3 bases and J by 6 bases.

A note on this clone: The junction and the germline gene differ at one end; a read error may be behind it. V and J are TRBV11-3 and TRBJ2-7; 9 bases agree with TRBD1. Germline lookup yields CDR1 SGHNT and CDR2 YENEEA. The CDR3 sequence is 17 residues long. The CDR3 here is CASSLGLRGQGTYEQCF. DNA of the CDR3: TGTGCCAGCAGCTTAGGATTGCGGGGACAGGGCACCTACGAGCAGTGCTTC.

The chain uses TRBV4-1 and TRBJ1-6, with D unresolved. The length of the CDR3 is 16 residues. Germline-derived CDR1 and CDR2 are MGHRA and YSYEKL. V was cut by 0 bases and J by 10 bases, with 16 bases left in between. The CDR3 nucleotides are TGCGCCAGCAGCCAAGAAGATGAAATCCCTGGATCACCCCTCCACTTT. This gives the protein CASSQEDEIPGSPLHF.

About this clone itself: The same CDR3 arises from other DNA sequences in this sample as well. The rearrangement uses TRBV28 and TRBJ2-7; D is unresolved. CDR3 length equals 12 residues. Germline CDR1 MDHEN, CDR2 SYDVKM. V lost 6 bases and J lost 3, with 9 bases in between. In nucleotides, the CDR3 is TGTGCCAGCAGCCTCGCAGGCTACGAGCAGTACTTC. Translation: CASSLAGYEQYF.